This TCR beta chain was sequenced in a study of regulatory T cells in long-lasting Graves disease. Study-wide background: The definition of persistent Graves' disease was over 5 years of antithyroid drugs with positive TSH receptor antibodies.

The CDR3 totals 16 residues. V was clipped by 5 bases and J by 4 bases; unmatched bases: 6. Looked up from germline, CDR1 is MDHEN and CDR2 is SYDVKM. Through Arm-PCR of CDR3 regions and iRepertoire HTBI primers, TCR beta libraries were built. In TCRdb, the multiplex PCR reads were re-called with MiXCR into one record per CDR3 protein. The sample lists some 470,000 distinct CDR3 sequences, about 22% occurring once. This sample's time point: persistent/refractory GD, antithyroid drugs over 5 years with positive TRAb. RNA from PBMCs was the source of the TCR library. Findings and limits, study-wide: What was studied was peripheral blood only, and not thyroid tissue. TRBV28, TRBJ1-2 and TRBJ2-5 were favored in persistent disease.

Notes on this clonotype: Its antigen is currently unknown.

This clonotype originated in a female donor with Graves disease. Sequencing was performed on peripheral blood mononuclear cells (PBMCs), taken when the disease was refractory, from a patient treated with antithyroid drugs. The gene calls are TRBV28 and TRBJ2-2, with 11 bases aligning to TRBD1. The CDR3: CASSAPGQGGTGELFF. CDR3 coding DNA: TGTGCCAGCAGTGCCCCGGGACAGGGGGGCACCGGGGAGCTGTTTTTT.